The 19 T cell receptor beta chains below were found in one sample sequenced in a study of OX40 agonist ivuxolimab in advanced cancers. Assay used: immunoSEQ multiplex PCR; TCRdb lists only in-frame clones, some missing. The sample holds just under 20,000 clones, roughly 82% seen once. This sample comprised CD4+ or CD8+ T cells sorted from blood, obtained in a trial of the OX40 agonist ivuxolimab. The receptors here all came from an adult with an advanced solid tumor such as melanoma, head and neck, liver or kidney cancer.

The chain combines TRBV6-1 with TRBJ1-2; unclear D gene. The ends were cut back, 6 bases at V and 1 base at J, with 15 bases in the middle. Germline V gene data show CDR1 as MNHNS and CDR2 as SASEGT. CDR3 length: 15 amino acids. The CDR3 is CASRTLGRSNYGYTF. For the CDR3, the DNA is TGTGCCAGCAGAACTTTGGGGAGGAGTAACTATGGCTACACCTTC.

The J gene is TRBJ2-2, the V gene TRBV18, with D uncertain. The ends were cut back, 0 bases at V and 1 base at J, with 6 bases in the middle. CDR3 size: 15 residues. Germline lookup yields CDR1 KGHSH and CDR2 LQKENI. The CDR3: CASSPPNLNTGELFF. The CDR3 DNA sequence: TGTGCCAGCTCACCACCCAATTTGAACACCGGGGAGCTGTTTTTT.

The chain combines TRBV10-2 with TRBJ1-2, with unresolved D. CDR1 WSHSY and CDR2 SAAADI come from the germline V gene. CDR3 length: 15 amino acids. V gave up 2 bases and J gave up 3 bases, with 13 bases separating them. The CDR3 region is CASSEGPTYDYGYTF. The DNA of the CDR3 is TGCGCCAGCAGTGAGGGGCCGACTTATGACTATGGCTACACCTTC.

The chain links TRBV2 to TRBJ2-7; D gene uncertain. The CDR3 totals 15 residues. V lost 0 bases and J 0 bases, leaving 9 bases between the germline ends. CDR1 SNHLY and CDR2 FYNNEI come from the germline V gene. CDR3 nucleotides: TGTGCCAGCAGTGAAGCGGGCTCGAGCTCCTACGAGCAGTACTTC. The encoded protein is CASSEAGSSSYEQYF.

The chain joins TRBV4-2 to TRBJ1-2; D remains unclear. Germline loops: CDR1 LGHNA, CDR2 YNFKEQ. V gave up 1 base and J gave up 1 base, with 7 bases separating them. The CDR3 is 14 residues long. The CDR3 protein is CASSQALGNYGYTF. As DNA, the CDR3 is TGTGCCAGCAGCCAAGCATTAGGTAACTATGGCTACACCTTC.

The chain has TRBV7-9 and TRBJ1-1; no definite D call. Trimming took off 1 base at V and 11 bases at J, with 8 bases between the two ends. CDR1 and CDR2 (germline): SEHNR, FQNEAQ (reference sequence). This CDR3 spans 11 amino acids. CDR3: CASSLVGRAFF. Here the CDR3 DNA reads TGTGCCAGCAGCTTAGTTGGCAGGGCTTTCTTT. Based on the CDR3 plus reference TRBV7-9 and TRBJ1-1, the full variable domain is DTGVSQNPRHKITKRGQNVTFRCDPISEHNRLYWYRQTLGQGPEFLTYFQNEAQLEKSRLLSDRFSAERPKGSFSTLEIQRTEQGDSAMYLCASSLVGRAFFGQGTRLTVV.

The rearrangement joins TRBV28 to TRBJ2-5; 12 bases are a match to TRBD1. Germline V gene data show CDR1 as MDHEN and CDR2 as SYDVKM. V was pared by 5 bases and J by 4 bases, with 5 bases of the junction left unmatched. There are 15 residues in the CDR3. The DNA of the CDR3 is TGTGCCAGCAGTGGGACAGGGGGCCTGGTAGAGACCCAGTACTTC. Translating gives CASSGTGGLVETQYF.

This clone was picked up a small number of times. The chain is built from TRBV7-2 and TRBJ1-2; maybe TRBD1 (5 bases). Germline V gives CDR1 SGHTA, CDR2 FQGNSA. This CDR3 comprises 14 residues. V was cut by 2 bases and J by 4 bases, with 11 bases left in between. DNA for the CDR3: TGTGCCAGCAGCTTAAACGCCGGGGGCTATGGCTACACCTTC. This gives the protein CASSLNAGGYGYTF.

The chain employs TRBV7-3 and TRBJ1-1, with D possibly TRBD1 on 6 matching bases. Per the germline V gene, CDR1 is SGHTA and CDR2 is FQGTGA. The CDR3 has 15 residues. Deletions cut 0 bases from V and 3 bases from J, with 11 bases between. The CDR3: CASSLTVGADTEAFF. Written as DNA, the CDR3 is TGTGCCAGCAGCTTAACGGTGGGGGCGGACACTGAAGCTTTCTTT.

CDR3 protein: CASSSQLEGEPQHF. The CDR3 DNA reads as TGTGCCAGCAGCTCCCAGCTGGAGGGGGAGCCCCAGCATTTT. The chain couples TRBV7-9 to TRBJ1-5, with D tentatively TRBD1 (6 bases). There are 14 residues in the CDR3. V dropped 4 bases and J dropped 8 bases, with 15 bases sitting between them. Germline values: CDR1 SEHNR, CDR2 FQNEAQ (reference sequence).

This sequence joins TRBV2 and TRBJ1-3; no clear D. This CDR3 contains 15 residues. CDR1 SNHLY and CDR2 FYNNEI come from the germline V gene. Trimming shortened V by 6 bases and J by 0 bases, and 12 bases separated the two germline ends. CDR3 in DNA: TGTGCCAGCAGGCGAGAGTGGAGCTCTGGAAACACCATATATTTT. Translated, it gives CASRREWSSGNTIYF.

V and J are TRBV29-1 and TRBJ1-1, with TRBD1 matching 7 bases. Per the germline V gene, CDR1 is SQVTM and CDR2 is ANQGSEA. J gave up 1 base and V 7 bases, and 9 bases lay outside the gene matches. This CDR3 is 14 amino acids long. The CDR3 DNA follows: TGCAGCGCTCAGATGAACAGGGGGAACACTGAAGCTTTCTTT. The encoded protein is CSAQMNRGNTEAFF.

The chain has TRBV9 and TRBJ2-1; 9 bases fit TRBD2. CDR3 length: 16 residues. V dropped 3 bases and J dropped 6; count of bases not matched to a gene: 10. Germline V lookup: CDR1 SGDLS, CDR2 YYNGEE. The CDR3, as DNA: TGTGCCAGCAGCGCTCTTGGCGGGAGGGCCCTCAATGAGCAGTTCTTC. Protein product: CASSALGGRALNEQFF.

The rearrangement uses TRBV18 and TRBJ1-1; D may be TRBD1 (6 bases). The CDR3 loop spans 14 amino acids. Germline V gene data show CDR1 as KGHSH and CDR2 as LQKENI. V was pared by 5 bases and J by 4 bases, with 14 bases between. The CDR3 region is CASSTREDSTEAFF. The CDR3 DNA reads as TGTGCCAGCTCAACCAGGGAGGACAGCACTGAAGCTTTCTTT.

The gene calls are TRBV7-6 and TRBJ2-2; perhaps TRBD2 as D (6 bases). The germline V and J ends were trimmed by 2 bases and 3 bases, with 10 bases remaining between them. This CDR3 is 15 amino acids long. Germline V gene data show CDR1 as SGHVS and CDR2 as FNYEAQ. The DNA for the CDR3 is TGTGCCAGCAGCTTAAGGGCGGGGTACACCGGGGAGCTGTTTTTT. It encodes CASSLRAGYTGELFF.

The chain carries TRBV7-8 and TRBJ2-7; 8 positions agree with TRBD2. Germline CDR1 and CDR2: SGHVS and FQNEAQ. Unmatched junction bases numbered 3, after V lost 1 base and J lost 1 base. The CDR3 runs to 15 residues. CDR3 sequence reads: CASSLGASGSYEQYF. The DNA for the CDR3 is TGTGCCAGCAGCTTAGGGGCTAGCGGGTCCTACGAGCAGTACTTC.

The chain combines TRBV7-9 with TRBJ1-2; D might be TRBD1 (5 bases). The CDR3 length is 15 residues. Germline V gene sequence: CDR1 SEHNR, CDR2 FQNEAQ (reference sequence). V was clipped by 1 base and J by 1 base, with 10 bases between them. The CDR3: CASSLVQGNNYGYTF. The CDR3, as DNA: TGTGCCAGCAGCTTAGTTCAGGGAAATAACTATGGCTACACCTTC.

V and J are TRBV2 and TRBJ2-2, with 8 positions matching TRBD2. Per germline, CDR1 SNHLY and CDR2 FYNNEI. The V and J ends lost 10 bases and 7 bases, in that order; junction bases with no gene match: 11. The CDR3 extends over 14 amino acids. The CDR3 spells CATNSGDSIGELFF. In DNA, the CDR3 is TGTGCCACAAATAGCGGGGATTCCATCGGGGAGCTGTTTTTT. Drawing the rest from reference TRBV2 and TRBJ2-2, the complete variable domain is EPEVTQTPSHQVTQMGQEVILRCVPISNHLYFYWYRQILGQKVEFLVSFYNNEISEKSEIFDDQFSVERPDGSNFTLKIRSTKLEDSAMYFCATNSGDSIGELFFGEGSRLTVL.

This chain uses TRBV2 with TRBJ1-2; D is undetermined. The germline V and J ends were trimmed by 4 bases and 6 bases, with 12 bases remaining between them. The CDR3 length is 13 residues. Looked up from germline, CDR1 is SNHLY and CDR2 is FYNNEI. CDR3 in amino acids: CASSGYGFNGYTF. The CDR3 DNA follows: TGTGCCAGCAGTGGTTACGGGTTTAATGGCTACACCTTC.